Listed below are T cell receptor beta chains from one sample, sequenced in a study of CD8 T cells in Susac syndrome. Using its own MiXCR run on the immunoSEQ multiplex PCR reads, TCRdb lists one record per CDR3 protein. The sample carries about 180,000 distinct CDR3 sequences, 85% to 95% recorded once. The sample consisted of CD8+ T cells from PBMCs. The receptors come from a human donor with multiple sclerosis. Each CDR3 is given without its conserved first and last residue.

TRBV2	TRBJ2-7	ASIWGSEQY
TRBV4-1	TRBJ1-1	ASSQYQGATEAF
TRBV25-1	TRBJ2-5	ASITAEETQY
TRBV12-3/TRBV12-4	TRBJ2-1	ASSFDSPSNNEQF
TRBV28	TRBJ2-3	ASSPGLAGGPTDTQY
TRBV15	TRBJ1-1	ATSSWTTEAF
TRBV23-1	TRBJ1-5	ASSHHRGRNQPQH
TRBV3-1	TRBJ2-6	ASSTPPGGANVLT
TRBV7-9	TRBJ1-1	ASSLPGTWDTEAF
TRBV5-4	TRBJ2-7	ASSLESRDAYEQY
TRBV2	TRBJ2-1	ASKGDYNEQF
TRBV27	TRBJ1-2	ASSLGTGGLGYGYT
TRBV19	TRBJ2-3	ASSMDPRTQANTQY
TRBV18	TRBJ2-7	ASSPPDTNYEQY
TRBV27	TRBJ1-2	ASSLSWTGAPYT
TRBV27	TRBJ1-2	ASSLSGRTFYGYT
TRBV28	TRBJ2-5	ASSLPGQETQY
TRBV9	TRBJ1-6	ASSVEGFGSYNSPLH
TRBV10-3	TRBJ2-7	AISEGPEQY
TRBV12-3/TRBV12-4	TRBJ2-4	ASSPTSNIQY
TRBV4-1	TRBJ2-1	ASSLRESRGNEQF
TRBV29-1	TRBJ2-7	SGGTSGPVGRYEQY
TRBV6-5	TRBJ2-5	ASSQGLEETQY
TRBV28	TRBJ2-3	ASSLSSSTDTQY
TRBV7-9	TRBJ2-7	ASSGLYEQY
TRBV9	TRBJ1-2	ASSGTQGPPNYGYT
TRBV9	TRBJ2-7	ASSVSGAAYEQY
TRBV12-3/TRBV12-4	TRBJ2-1	ASSFGQGGTNEQF
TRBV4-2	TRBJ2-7	ASSQEHVRFSGQNEQY
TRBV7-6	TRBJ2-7	ASSPSGGPYEQY
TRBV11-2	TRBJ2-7	ASSLEALSEQY
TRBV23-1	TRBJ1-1	ASSQTEVREAF
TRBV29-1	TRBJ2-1	SVGRDRTYNEQF
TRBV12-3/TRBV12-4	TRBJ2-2	ASSSYPRPASPRELF
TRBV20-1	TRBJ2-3	SARDAAHTDTQY
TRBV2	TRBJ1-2	VPVVDRGYGYT
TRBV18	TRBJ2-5	ASSPNPETGGETQY
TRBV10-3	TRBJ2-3	AISESTGTGSSDTQY
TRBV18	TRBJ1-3	ASSPFGTGEPRNTIY
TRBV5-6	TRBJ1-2	ASSWDRDGYT
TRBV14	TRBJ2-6	ASRPRGGAGANVLT
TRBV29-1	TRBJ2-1	SVEPTGTTYNEQF
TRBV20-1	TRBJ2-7	SAKGTGGARWYEQY
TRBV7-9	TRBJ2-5	ASSFRGPQETQY
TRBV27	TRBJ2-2	ASSPGGYTGELF